These 27 T cell receptor beta chains were sequenced from one sample in a study of OX40 agonist ivuxolimab in advanced cancers. The method was immunoSEQ multiplex PCR; TCRdb's version includes in-frame clones alone and lacks a portion of them. The sample lists approximately 84,000 clones; roughly 87% were seen once. This specimen was CD4+ or CD8+ T cells sorted from blood, taken in a trial of the OX40 agonist ivuxolimab. These receptors were taken from an adult with an advanced solid tumor such as melanoma, head and neck, liver or kidney cancer.

The chain joins TRBV7-9 to TRBJ1-5, with 7 bases matching TRBD1. The germline gives CDR1 SEHNR, CDR2 FQNEAQ (reference sequence). With V trimmed by 3 bases and J by 4 bases, 3 bases remained unmatched. This CDR3 region has 14 residues. CDR3 DNA sequence: TGTGCCAGCAGCTTGGGACAGCCAAATCAGCCCCAGCATTTT. As protein: CASSLGQPNQPQHF.

The chain is built from TRBV6-5 and TRBJ1-2; possibly TRBD1 for D (5 bases). The CDR3 length is 15 residues. Germline CDR1 is MNHEY and CDR2 is SVGAGI. Trimming pared 0 bases from V and 4 bases from J, leaving 12 bases between. CDR3 loop: CASSYSHDSIYGYTF. CDR3 coding DNA: TGTGCCAGCAGTTACTCCCATGACAGCATCTATGGCTACACCTTC.

The chain uses TRBV30 and TRBJ2-1, with 8 bases fitting TRBD1. CDR3 size: 14 residues. Trimming took 0 bases from V and 3 from J; bases not matched to a gene: 1. Germline assignment: CDR1 GTSNPN and CDR2 SVGIG (reference sequence). This chain's CDR3 is CAWSVRGLYNEQFF. In DNA form, the CDR3 reads TGTGCCTGGAGTGTCAGGGGGCTCTACAATGAGCAGTTCTTC.

The V gene is TRBV9, the J gene TRBJ2-1; D is undetermined. V lost 3 bases and J 10 bases, leaving 5 bases between the germline ends. In germline, CDR1 is SGDLS, CDR2 YYNGEE. CDR3 length equals 10 residues. CDR3 nucleotides: TGTGCCAGCAGCGGTCGCGAGCAGTTCTTC. Amino acid sequence: CASSGREQFF.

This clone has just one count. The chain carries TRBV9 and TRBJ2-5; 12 bases line up with TRBD1. Germline lookup yields CDR1 SGDLS and CDR2 YYNGEE. After removal of 0 bases from V and 5 bases from J, the junction contained 5 bases not matched to a gene. The CDR3 runs 16 residues. CDR3: CASSVGWDRGLETQYF. In DNA form, the CDR3 reads TGTGCCAGCAGCGTAGGATGGGACAGGGGGCTGGAGACCCAGTACTTC.

The chain uses TRBV13 and TRBJ2-7, with unresolved D. The CDR3 runs to 11 residues. Germline-derived CDR1 and CDR2 are PRHDT and FYEKMQ (reference sequence). V lost 4 bases and J 4 bases, leaving 5 bases between the germline ends. CDR3 bases: TGTGCCAGCAGCTCCCAGTACGAGCAGTACTTC. It specifies CASSSQYEQYF.

This chain connects TRBV6-5 to TRBJ2-7, with D maybe TRBD2 (5 bases). Germline CDR1 reads MNHEY; CDR2 reads SVGAGI. CDR3 length: 14 amino acids. Between the trimmed V and J ends, which lost 7 bases and 5 bases, there was a span of 18 bases. The CDR3 DNA reads as TGTGCCAGCATGCGGTCCTTACTAGTCAACGAGCAGTACTTC. Encoded protein: CASMRSLLVNEQYF.

The CDR3: CASSAWGSSGRAGNTIYF. The CDR3 nucleotides read TGTGCCAGCAGCGCCTGGGGGTCCTCTGGAAGGGCTGGAAACACCATATATTTT. The chain recombines TRBV4-2 with TRBJ1-3; a weak D match, TRBD1 (5 bases). The V end lost 5 bases, the J end lost 2 bases, and 22 bases lay between the germline ends. This CDR3 is 18 amino acids long. Germline CDR1 and CDR2: LGHNA and YNFKEQ.

The J gene is TRBJ2-5, the V gene TRBV5-1, with a tentative D call TRBD1 (7 bases). The CDR3 spans 15 residues. Trimming removed 5 bases from V and 3 bases from J, with 17 bases in between. Germline CDR1 is SGHRS and CDR2 is YFSETQ. The CDR3 nucleotides are TGCGCCAGCAGAACGACAGGGAGGCGGGAAGAGACCCAGTACTTC. Translated, it gives CASRTTGRREETQYF. The whole variable domain, remainder taken from reference TRBV5-1 and TRBJ2-5, is KAGVTQTPRYLIKTRGQQVTLSCSPISGHRSVSWYQQTPGQGLQFLFEYFSETQRNKGNFPGRFSGRQFSNSRSEMNVSTLELGDSALYLCASRTTGRREETQYFGPGTRLLVL.

This clone has just one count. V usage is TRBV5-1 and J usage is TRBJ1-3; D unclear. CDR1 is SGHRS and CDR2 is YFSETQ in the germline V gene. V was clipped by 2 bases and J by 0 bases, with 6 bases between them. This CDR3 has 14 residues. Here the CDR3 reads CASSLSLSGNTIYF. CDR3 nucleotides: TGCGCCAGCAGCTTAAGCCTCTCTGGAAACACCATATATTTT.

V gene TRBV19 combines with J gene TRBJ2-3; TRBD2 is a possible D gene (5 bases). Germline V gene sequence: CDR1 LNHDA, CDR2 SQIVND (reference sequence). The CDR3 runs 15 residues. V dropped 3 bases and J dropped 6 bases, with 16 bases sitting between them. CDR3 coding DNA: TGTGCCAGTAGTATCCGGGGAGAGGCGTGGGATACGCAGTATTTT. Translating gives CASSIRGEAWDTQYF.

The chain combines TRBV10-2 with TRBJ1-1; D is uncertain. Germline V gene data show CDR1 as WSHSY and CDR2 as SAAADI. The CDR3 consists of 13 residues. Trimming shortened V by 7 bases and J by 0 bases, and 9 bases separated the two germline ends. In DNA, the CDR3 is TGCGCCAGCACGGTACAGATGAACACTGAAGCTTTCTTT. Translated, it gives CASTVQMNTEAFF.

The chain couples TRBV6-5 to TRBJ1-2, with 9 bases lining up with TRBD1. The CDR3 totals 13 residues. CDR1 is MNHEY, CDR2 SVGAGI, per germline. V trimming: 4 bases; J trimming: 7 bases; junction bases outside the gene matches: 4. CDR3 sequence reads: CASSWGQGSGYTF. In DNA form, the CDR3 reads TGTGCCAGCAGTTGGGGACAGGGAAGTGGCTACACCTTC.

The chain links TRBV9 to TRBJ2-5; weak D call: TRBD2 (5 bases). V was clipped by 3 bases and J by 11 bases, with 23 bases between them. Germline V gene sequence: CDR1 SGDLS, CDR2 YYNGEE. The CDR3 length is 15 residues. This chain's CDR3 is CASSAAPAGPGEQYF. The CDR3 nucleotides read TGTGCCAGCAGCGCGGCCCCCGCGGGCCCTGGGGAGCAGTACTTC.

The genes are TRBV2 and TRBJ2-2, with D maybe TRBD2 (6 bases). The CDR3 covers 13 residues. Germline lookup yields CDR1 SNHLY and CDR2 FYNNEI. V was trimmed by 4 bases and J by 7 bases, leaving 10 bases between them. DNA of the CDR3: TGTGCCAGCAGTGCGCGGGAAGGCGGGGAGCTGTTTTTT. This sequence encodes CASSAREGGELFF.

J is TRBJ1-1 and V is TRBV9, with TRBD1 matching 7 bases. CDR3 length: 13 amino acids. Germline V CDR1 and CDR2: SGDLS, YYNGEE. The ends lost 4 bases at V and 10 bases at J; junction bases unmatched: 10. CDR3 sequence reads: CASSPWDSQGAFF. CDR3 nucleotide sequence: TGTGCCAGCAGCCCTTGGGACAGCCAGGGAGCTTTCTTT.

V usage is TRBV19 and J usage is TRBJ1-5, with TRBD1 as a possible D gene (5 bases). The CDR3 covers 15 residues. CDR1 LNHDA and CDR2 SQIVND come from the germline V gene (reference sequence). V lost 10 bases and J lost 0, with 16 bases in between. CDR3 coding DNA: TGTGCCACCAACCAAGCAGGGCATAGCAATCAGCCCCAGCATTTT. Amino acid sequence: CATNQAGHSNQPQHF. Full variable domain (remainder filled in from reference TRBV19 and TRBJ1-5): DGGITQSPKYLFRKEGQNVTLSCEQNLNHDAMYWYRQDPGQGLRLIYYSQIVNDFQKGDIAEGYSVSREKKESFPLTVTSAQKNPTAFYLCATNQAGHSNQPQHFGDGTRLSIL.

V and J are TRBV11-2 and TRBJ2-1; 13 nucleotides align to TRBD2. Looked up from germline, CDR1 is SGHAT and CDR2 is FQNNGV. J gave up 6 bases and V 2 bases, and 4 bases lay outside the gene matches. This CDR3 is 16 amino acids long. The CDR3 region has the DNA TGTGCCAGCAGCTTAATGCGGACTAGCGGGAGCAATGAGCAGTTCTTC. The encoded protein is CASSLMRTSGSNEQFF.

The chain is built from TRBV15 and TRBJ2-3; D is ambiguous. From germline, CDR1 is LNHNV and CDR2 YYDKDF (reference sequence). Trimming left V 0 bases short and J 5 bases short, with 9 bases between. CDR3 length: 14 amino acids. The CDR3 DNA follows: TGTGCCACCAGCAGAGATCTAAGGGAAGATACGCAGTATTTT. It translates to CATSRDLREDTQYF.

The V and J genes are TRBV7-3 and TRBJ1-6; D ambiguous. With 5 bases removed from V and 9 bases from J, the gap between germline ends came to 11 bases. The CDR3 length is 13 residues. Germline CDR1 is SGHTA and CDR2 is FQGTGA. The CDR3 bases are TGTGCCAGCAGCCCCCGCGGCGGTTCACCCCTCCACTTT. It translates to CASSPRGGSPLHF. Variable domain in full (rest from reference TRBV7-3 and TRBJ1-6): GAGVSQTPSNKVTEKGKYVELRCDPISGHTALYWYRQSLGQGPEFLIYFQGTGAADDSGLPNDRFFAVRPEGSVSTLKIQRTERGDSAVYLCASSPRGGSPLHFGNGTRLTVT.

The chain employs TRBV5-1 and TRBJ1-2; 10 nucleotides match TRBD1. The trim removed 3 bases at V and 6 bases at J, leaving 11 bases unmatched. The germline V gene encodes CDR1 SGHRS and CDR2 YFSETQ. The CDR3 loop spans 16 amino acids. The CDR3 loop reads CASSSLLTGTGDGYTF. CDR3 nucleotides: TGCGCCAGCAGCTCCTTATTAACCGGGACAGGGGATGGCTACACCTTC.

This sequence joins TRBV10-3 and TRBJ1-5; TRBD1 is a possible D gene (6 bases). CDR3 length equals 15 residues. Germline lookup yields CDR1 ENHRY and CDR2 SYGVKD. Trimming took off 10 bases at V and 0 bases at J, with 16 bases between the two ends. As DNA, the CDR3 is TGTGCCACCCGGGGAGGGGGGGGTAGCAATCAGCCCCAGCATTTT. Protein: CATRGGGGSNQPQHF.

The chain carries TRBV2 and TRBJ1-5, with unresolved D. Germline V gene sequence: CDR1 SNHLY, CDR2 FYNNEI. Trimming took 8 bases from V and 5 from J, leaving 10 bases between them. The length of the CDR3 is 12 residues. Here the CDR3 DNA reads TGTGCCAGCGGGGATAACTATCAGCCCCAGCATTTT. Its protein is CASGDNYQPQHF.

Only one count was recorded for this clone. The rearrangement links TRBV18 to TRBJ1-1; no definite D call. V lost 1 base to trimming and J lost 3 bases, with 18 bases between them. Germline V gene sequence: CDR1 KGHSH, CDR2 LQKENI. CDR3 length: 17 amino acids. CDR3 sequence reads: CASSPRSPGVRYTEAFF. CDR3 nucleotides: TGTGCCAGCTCACCACGATCTCCCGGGGTTAGGTACACTGAAGCTTTCTTT.

This clone was seen only once. This rearrangement joins TRBV5-1 to TRBJ2-5, with D possibly matching TRBD1 (6 bases). Trimming cost V 4 bases and J 7 bases, with 17 bases left between them. Germline CDR1 is SGHRS and CDR2 is YFSETQ. The CDR3 is 14 amino acids. CDR3 residues: CASSLTAGVGTQYF. CDR3 in DNA: TGCGCCAGCAGCCTCACCGCAGGGGTCGGGACCCAGTACTTC.

This clone has just one count. Relative to the germline gene, one junction end is altered; a read error may explain this. The chain links TRBV5-1 to TRBJ2-1, with no clear D. The CDR3 is made up of 14 amino acids. Germline values: CDR1 SGHRS, CDR2 YFSETQ. Here the CDR3 reads CASSLGNSYNEQFF. In DNA form, the CDR3 reads TGCGCCAGCAGTTTGGGCAACTCCTACAATGAGCAGTTCTTC.

The chain employs TRBV6-5 and TRBJ2-1; 7 bases map to TRBD2. J gave up 0 bases and V 8 bases, and 1 base lay outside the gene matches. This CDR3 has 13 amino acids. The germline CDR1 and CDR2 sequences are MNHEY and SVGAGI. The CDR3 bases are TGTGCCAGCGGCGGGAGCTCCTACAATGAGCAGTTCTTC. Its protein product is CASGGSSYNEQFF.